This TCR beta chain is drawn from a study of cytomegalovirus exposure and HLA in healthy donors. Study-level results: In a later analysis, HLA-C alleles had the fewest associated TCRs, DRB1 alleles the most. With later analysis, a missense DCLRE1C variant became linked to TCR beta V- and J-gene trimming.

In germline, CDR1 is GTSNPN, CDR2 SVGIG (reference sequence). There are 18 residues in the CDR3. V was clipped by 1 base and J by 3 bases; unmatched bases: 9. Use of 60 Vbeta and 13 Jbeta primers characterized the PCR. Measured with immunoSEQ multiplex PCR; TCRdb has only the in-frame clones, and not every one. The data contain about 99,000 clones, around 10% of them singletons. This clone showed up just a few times. The antigen is undetermined. The source of this sequence is a man aged 35-49 years in good health and CMV-seropositive. The gene calls are TRBV30 and TRBJ2-5, with 15 nucleotides matching TRBD2. The sample consisted of PBMCs. The CDR3 DNA reads as TGTGCCTGGAGTGGAGCCGGACTAGCGGGAGGGCCGGAAGAGACCCAGTACTTC. Amino acid sequence: CAWSGAGLAGGPEETQYF. Using reference TRBV30 and TRBJ2-5 for the parts outside the CDR3, the full variable domain is SQTIHQWPATLVQPVGSPLSLECTVEGTSNPNLYWYRQAAGRGLQLLFYSVGIGQISSEVPQNLSASRPQDRQFILSSKKLLLSDSGFYLCAWSGAGLAGGPEETQYFGPGTRLLVL.